These 22 T cell receptor beta chains came from one sample sequenced in a study of T-cell memory formation after mild COVID-19. TCRdb recomputed calls from the 5' RACE reads with MiXCR, one row per CDR3 protein. The sample has around 62,000 distinct CDR3 sequences, 25% to 35% seen once. Sequenced sample: PBMCs or a T cell subset sorted from them (not recorded which). The receptors were sampled from a man between 18 and 29 years old who had mild COVID-19 (a few samples of this study predate the infection). Cell type and time point are not known.

There are a few counts of this clonotype. The rearrangement links TRBV18 to TRBJ2-7, with D possibly matching TRBD2 (5 bases). CDR3 length equals 14 residues. Trimming removed 3 bases from V and 7 bases from J, with 16 bases in between. Germline V gene sequence: CDR1 KGHSH, CDR2 LQKENI. The CDR3 sequence is CASSPSGRPIEQYF. The CDR3 DNA follows: TGTGCCAGCTCACCGAGCGGACGCCCCATTGAGCAGTACTTC.

This clonotype was counted only a few times. The CDR3 loop is CASSATGYGTGTQYF. Written as DNA, the CDR3 is TGTGCCAGCAGTGCGACAGGTTACGGCACGGGTACGCAGTATTTT. The chain uses TRBV6-1 and TRBJ2-3, with a possible D match to TRBD1 (6 bases). V was cut by 4 bases and J by 8 bases, with 19 bases left in between. Germline CDR1 MNHNS, CDR2 SASEGT. There are 15 residues in the CDR3.

This chain uses TRBV20-1 with TRBJ2-7; 7 bases agree with TRBD2. Germline V CDR1 and CDR2: DFQATT, SNEGSKA (reference sequence). V gave up 6 bases and J gave up 5 bases; unmatched junction bases: 16. The CDR3 runs to 15 residues. CDR3 DNA sequence: TGCAGTGCCCTACCCAGCGGGGACCCTCGGGACGAGCAGTACTTC. Translating gives CSALPSGDPRDEQYF.

This clonotype was found many times. In nucleotides, the CDR3 is TGTGCCACCAGCAGAGATATGCTGAGCTCCTACAATGAGCAGTTCTTC. Protein product: CATSRDMLSSYNEQFF. V gene TRBV15 combines with J gene TRBJ2-1; D unclear. The CDR3 length is 16 residues. Germline loops: CDR1 LNHNV, CDR2 YYDKDF (reference sequence). The V end lost 0 bases, the J end lost 0 bases, and 9 bases lay between the germline ends. The full variable domain, with the rest looked up from reference TRBV15 and TRBJ2-1, is DAMVIQNPRYQVTQFGKPVTLSCSQTLNHNVMYWYQQKSSQAPKLLFHYYDKDFNNEADTPDNFQSRRPNTSFCFLDIRSPGLGDTAMYLCATSRDMLSSYNEQFFGPGTRLTVL.

The chain recombines TRBV20-1 with TRBJ2-1; D not resolved. The V gene's germline CDR1 is DFQATT and CDR2 SNEGSKA (reference sequence). The ends were cut back, 0 bases at V and 0 bases at J, with 12 bases in the middle. The CDR3 totals 16 residues. The CDR3 DNA reads TGCAGTGCTAGAGATTGGGGTTTAAGCTCCTACAATGAGCAGTTCTTC. It codes for CSARDWGLSSYNEQFF.

The table lists this clonotype with a few counts. V is TRBV20-1 and J is TRBJ1-1; D not certain. The CDR3 length is 12 residues. Germline loops: CDR1 DFQATT, CDR2 SNEGSKA (reference sequence). The V gene lost 6 bases and the J gene lost 0 bases, with 8 bases spanning the gap. The CDR3 nucleotides are TGCAGTGCCGAAGGGCTGAACACTGAAGCTTTCTTT. Translated, it gives CSAEGLNTEAFF.

The CDR3: CASSPGVTLNSPLHF. The CDR3 nucleotides read TGTGCCAGCAGTCCCGGGGTAACTCTTAATTCACCCCTCCACTTT. The chain combines TRBV12-3 or TRBV12-4 with TRBJ1-6; no clear D. This CDR3 contains 15 residues. Trimming removed 5 bases from V and 6 bases from J, with 14 bases in between.

The genes are TRBV19 and TRBJ2-7; tentative D call: TRBD2 (5 bases). The germline V gene encodes CDR1 LNHDA and CDR2 SQIVND (reference sequence). Trimming removed 10 bases at V and 2 bases at J, with 15 bases between. This CDR3 region has 13 residues. The CDR3 here is CATGAAEAYEQYF. As DNA, the CDR3 is TGTGCCACCGGAGCGGCAGAAGCCTACGAGCAGTACTTC. Complete variable domain (other parts from reference TRBV19 and TRBJ2-7): DGGITQSPKYLFRKEGQNVTLSCEQNLNHDAMYWYRQDPGQGLRLIYYSQIVNDFQKGDIAEGYSVSREKKESFPLTVTSAQKNPTAFYLCATGAAEAYEQYFGPGTRLTVT.

The chain is built from TRBV4-1 and TRBJ1-1; D not resolved. This CDR3 is built from 12 residues. Trimming took off 0 bases at V and 8 bases at J, with 7 bases between the two ends. Germline CDR1 reads MGHRA; CDR2 reads YSYEKL. CDR3 sequence: CASSQETDEAFF. The CDR3, as DNA: TGCGCCAGCAGCCAAGAAACAGACGAAGCTTTCTTT.

This clonotype appeared a few times. The V call is TRBV6-5, the J call TRBJ2-7, with D hard to call. Trimming removed 6 bases at V and 6 bases at J, with 9 bases between. CDR3 length equals 11 residues. CDR1 and CDR2 (germline): MNHEY, SVGAGI. The CDR3 loop is CASRFRREQYF. DNA of the CDR3: TGTGCCAGCAGGTTTAGGCGCGAGCAGTACTTC.

This clonotype was detected a few times. This chain uses TRBV11-2 with TRBJ2-1; 11 positions match TRBD1. V lost 4 bases to trimming and J lost 3 bases; unmatched junction nucleotides: 2. Germline V gives CDR1 SGHAT, CDR2 FQNNGV. The CDR3 sequence is 15 residues long. As DNA, the CDR3 is TGTGCCAGCAGCTGGGGACAGGGGGGCTACAATGAGCAGTTCTTC. Its translation: CASSWGQGGYNEQFF. Variable domain in full (rest from reference TRBV11-2 and TRBJ2-1): EAGVAQSPRYKIIEKRQSVAFWCNPISGHATLYWYQQILGQGPKLLIQFQNNGVVDDSQLPKDRFSAERLKGVDSTLKIQPAKLEDSAVYLCASSWGQGGYNEQFFGPGTRLTVL.

This clonotype has just a few counts. This chain links TRBV6-6 with TRBJ2-5; TRBD2 matches at 10 bases. Per germline, CDR1 MNHNY and CDR2 SVGAGI (reference sequence). CDR3 size: 15 residues. V lost 8 bases, J lost 2 bases, and 8 bases stayed unmatched. The CDR3, as DNA: TGTGCCAGCGGGAAACTAGCGGGGCGTCAAGAGACCCAGTACTTC. Amino acids: CASGKLAGRQETQYF.

This rearrangement joins TRBV12-3 or TRBV12-4 to TRBJ2-5, with 10 bases fitting TRBD1. The CDR3 length is 15 residues. V shed 6 bases and J 5 bases; nucleotides not matched to a gene: 9. The CDR3 loop reads CASSPDRGLTETQYF. The CDR3 DNA reads TGTGCCAGCAGCCCCGACAGGGGGCTGACGGAGACCCAGTACTTC.

This chain links TRBV13 with TRBJ1-2, with 9 bases matching TRBD1. Germline trimming cut 5 bases from V and 3 bases from J; bases unmatched to any gene: 10. CDR1 and CDR2 (germline): PRHDT, FYEKMQ (reference sequence). The CDR3 contains 16 residues. CDR3 coding DNA: TGTGCCAGCAGCCCCCCTGGACAGGGGAGAGACTATGGCTACACCTTC. It specifies CASSPPGQGRDYGYTF.

DNA for the CDR3: TGCGCCAGCAGCTTGGAGGTCGGTCGGGCTGGGAAGACCCAGTACTTC. Protein: CASSLEVGRAGKTQYF. This chain links TRBV5-1 with TRBJ2-5; D remains unclear. This CDR3 region has 16 residues. Trimming cost V 0 bases and J 6 bases, with 18 bases left between them. Germline assignment: CDR1 SGHRS and CDR2 YFSETQ.

The J gene is TRBJ2-2, the V gene TRBV12-3 or TRBV12-4, with D perhaps TRBD1 (5 bases). This CDR3 is built from 12 residues. V dropped 6 bases and J dropped 5 bases, with 7 bases sitting between them. This CDR3 reads CASRQGTGELFF. The CDR3 DNA follows: TGTGCCAGCAGGCAGGGTACCGGGGAGCTGTTTTTT.

This clonotype was counted at least ten times. The rearrangement uses TRBV20-1 and TRBJ1-5; D is ambiguous. The germline CDR1 and CDR2 sequences are DFQATT and SNEGSKA (reference sequence). The CDR3 is 16 residues long. V dropped 4 bases and J dropped 5 bases, with 21 bases sitting between them. CDR3 in amino acids: CSAISPGSKDYQPQHF. In DNA, the CDR3 is TGCAGTGCTATCAGCCCCGGGTCCAAAGATTATCAGCCCCAGCATTTT.

This clonotype was detected a few times. V is TRBV15 and J is TRBJ2-1; D gene uncertain. Germline V gives CDR1 LNHNV, CDR2 YYDKDF (reference sequence). The CDR3 has 15 amino acids. Trimming stripped 0 bases from V and 1 base from J, with 7 bases between. CDR3 sequence (DNA): TGTGCCACCAGCAGAGAAGACCGATCCTACAATGAGCAGTTCTTC. It specifies CATSREDRSYNEQFF. Combining the CDR3 with reference TRBV15 and TRBJ2-1 gives the whole variable domain DAMVIQNPRYQVTQFGKPVTLSCSQTLNHNVMYWYQQKSSQAPKLLFHYYDKDFNNEADTPDNFQSRRPNTSFCFLDIRSPGLGDTAMYLCATSREDRSYNEQFFGPGTRLTVL.

The CDR3 DNA sequence: TGTGCCAGCAGTGCGGACAGGGGTAACACCGGGGAGCTGTTTTTT. Residues: CASSADRGNTGELFF. V is TRBV28 and J is TRBJ2-2; 9 bases line up with TRBD1. Unmatched junction bases numbered 3, after V lost 5 bases and J lost 2 bases. The CDR3 runs 15 residues. Germline V CDR1 and CDR2: MDHEN, SYDVKM.

In its sample, this clonotype was seen a few times. The V gene is TRBV7-6, the J gene TRBJ2-5; TRBD1 matches 10 bases. V dropped 2 bases and J dropped 2; count of bases not matched to a gene: 5. Germline lookup yields CDR1 SGHVS and CDR2 FNYEAQ. There are 16 residues in the CDR3. The CDR3 DNA reads as TGTGCCAGCAGCTTAAGGGACAGGGGCCTTCAAGAGACCCAGTACTTC. The encoded protein is CASSLRDRGLQETQYF.

This clonotype was recorded a few times. The chain has TRBV29-1 and TRBJ2-3, with D perhaps matching TRBD1 (6 bases). This CDR3 has 14 residues. The ends were cut back, 6 bases at V and 0 bases at J, with 13 bases in the middle. Per the germline V gene, CDR1 is SQVTM and CDR2 is ANQGSEA. The CDR3 protein is CSVGKQGSTDTQYF. The CDR3 DNA reads TGCAGCGTCGGAAAACAGGGAAGCACAGATACGCAGTATTTT.

This clonotype appeared a few times. The chain employs TRBV20-1 and TRBJ1-1; D gene ambiguous. This CDR3 has 13 residues. Trimming removed 6 bases from V and 4 bases from J, with 15 bases in between. Germline V lookup: CDR1 DFQATT, CDR2 SNEGSKA (reference sequence). The CDR3 sequence is CSAPGPGLTEAFF. The CDR3 DNA follows: TGCAGTGCCCCTGGGCCAGGTCTCACTGAAGCTTTCTTT.